This T cell receptor (beta chain) came from a study of T cells in Graves' hyperthyroidism and ophthalmopathy. In its sample, this clonotype was seen a few times. Amplified regions were TCR beta CDR3 sequences from RNA transcripts. The HTBI set primed first-round TCR CDR3 RT-PCR. TCRdb reprocessed the multiplex PCR reads via MiXCR and lists one record per CDR3 protein. Among about 560,000 distinct CDR3 sequences, approximately 15% were seen once, and the ten largest hold around 7.8%. With 0 bases removed from V and 4 bases from J, the gap between germline ends came to 15 bases. The germline V gene has CDR1 LGHNA and CDR2 YNFKEQ. The length of the CDR3 is 16 residues.

The V gene is TRBV4-2, the J gene TRBJ2-5; TRBD2 is a possible D gene (6 bases). The source of this sequence is a woman in her twenties or thirties with Graves' hyperthyroidism. Specimen: blood. The chain's CDR3 is CASSQEARDGGETQYF. The CDR3 nucleotides are TGTGCCAGCAGCCAAGAAGCGCGGGACGGTGGAGAGACCCAGTACTTC.